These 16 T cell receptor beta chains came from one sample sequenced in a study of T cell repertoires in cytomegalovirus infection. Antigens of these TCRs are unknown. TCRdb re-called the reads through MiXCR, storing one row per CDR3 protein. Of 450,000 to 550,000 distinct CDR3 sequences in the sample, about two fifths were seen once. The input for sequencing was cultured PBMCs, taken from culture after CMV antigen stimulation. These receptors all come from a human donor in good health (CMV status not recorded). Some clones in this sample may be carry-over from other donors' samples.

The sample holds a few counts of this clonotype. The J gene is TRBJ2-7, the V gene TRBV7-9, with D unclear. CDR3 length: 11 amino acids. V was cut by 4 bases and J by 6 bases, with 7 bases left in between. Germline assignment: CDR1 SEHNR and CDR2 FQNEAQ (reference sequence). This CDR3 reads CASSSGFEQYF. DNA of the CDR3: TGTGCCAGCAGCTCCGGTTTCGAGCAGTACTTC.

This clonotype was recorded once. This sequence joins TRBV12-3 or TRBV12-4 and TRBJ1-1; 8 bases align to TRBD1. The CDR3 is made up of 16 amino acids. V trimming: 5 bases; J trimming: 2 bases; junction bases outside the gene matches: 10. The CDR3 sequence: CASSPWTGRANTEAFF. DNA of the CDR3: TGTGCCAGCAGTCCCTGGACAGGGAGGGCCAACACTGAAGCTTTCTTT.

CDR3: CASSYGGGTSTDTQYF. CDR3 DNA: TGTGCCAGCAGCTACGGGGGGGGAACTAGCACAGATACGCAGTATTTT. The chain couples TRBV11-2 to TRBJ2-3; 8 nucleotides line up with TRBD2. Per the germline V gene, CDR1 is SGHAT and CDR2 is FQNNGV. The CDR3 contains 16 residues. The junction had 6 bases not matched to a gene; V was cut back by 4 bases and J by 0 bases.

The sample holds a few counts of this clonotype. In nucleotides, the CDR3 is TGTGCCAGCAGGCCGGGGGGAGACAATGAGCAGTTCTTC. Translating gives CASRPGGDNEQFF. The chain uses TRBV6-2 or TRBV6-3 and TRBJ2-1; 7 bases line up with TRBD2. This CDR3 has 13 residues. Trimming at V came to 6 bases and at J to 5 bases, leaving 4 bases not matched to a gene. Germline assignment: CDR1 MNHEY and CDR2 SVGEGT.

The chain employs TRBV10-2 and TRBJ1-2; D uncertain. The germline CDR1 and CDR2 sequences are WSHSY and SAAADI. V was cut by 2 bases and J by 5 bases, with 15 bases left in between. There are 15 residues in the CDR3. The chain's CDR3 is CASSEKGAVWYGYTF. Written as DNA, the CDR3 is TGCGCCAGCAGTGAGAAGGGTGCGGTTTGGTATGGCTACACCTTC.

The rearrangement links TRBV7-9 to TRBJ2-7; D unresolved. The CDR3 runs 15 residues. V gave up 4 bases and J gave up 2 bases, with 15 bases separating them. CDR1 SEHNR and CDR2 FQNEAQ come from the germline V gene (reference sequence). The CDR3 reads CASSWTEPGAYEQYF. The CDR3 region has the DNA TGTGCCAGCAGCTGGACCGAGCCTGGGGCCTACGAGCAGTACTTC.

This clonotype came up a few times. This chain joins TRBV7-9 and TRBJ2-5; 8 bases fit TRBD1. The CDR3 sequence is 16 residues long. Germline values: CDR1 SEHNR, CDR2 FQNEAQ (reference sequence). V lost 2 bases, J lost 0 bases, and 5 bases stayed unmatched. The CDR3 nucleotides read TGTGCCAGCAGCTTACGGACAGGGAGGTACCAAGAGACCCAGTACTTC. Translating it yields CASSLRTGRYQETQYF.

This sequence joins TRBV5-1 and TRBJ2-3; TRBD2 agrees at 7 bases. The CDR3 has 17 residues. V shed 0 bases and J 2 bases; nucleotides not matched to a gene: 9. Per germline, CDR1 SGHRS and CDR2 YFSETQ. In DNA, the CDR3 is TGCGCCAGCAGCTTGGAGGCAGCGGGGACCGTCACAGATACGCAGTATTTT. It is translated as CASSLEAAGTVTDTQYF.

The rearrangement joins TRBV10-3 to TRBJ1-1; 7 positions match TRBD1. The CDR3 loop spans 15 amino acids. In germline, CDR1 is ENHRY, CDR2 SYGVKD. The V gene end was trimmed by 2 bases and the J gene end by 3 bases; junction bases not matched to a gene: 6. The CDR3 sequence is CAISETRDSDTEAFF. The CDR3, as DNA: TGTGCCATCAGTGAGACCCGGGACAGTGACACTGAAGCTTTCTTT.

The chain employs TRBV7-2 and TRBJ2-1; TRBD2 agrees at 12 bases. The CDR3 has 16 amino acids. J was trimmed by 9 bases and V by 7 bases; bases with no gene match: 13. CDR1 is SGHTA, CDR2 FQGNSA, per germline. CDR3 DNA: TGTGCCAGCACCATTTCATTAGGACTAGCGGGATCTGAGCAGTTCTTC. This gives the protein CASTISLGLAGSEQFF.

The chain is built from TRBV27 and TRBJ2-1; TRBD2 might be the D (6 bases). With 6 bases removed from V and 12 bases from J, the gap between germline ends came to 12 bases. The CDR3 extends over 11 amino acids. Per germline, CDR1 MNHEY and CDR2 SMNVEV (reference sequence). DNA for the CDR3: TGTGCCAGCAGGCGAGACGGGGGGCAGTTCTTC. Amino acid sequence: CASRRDGGQFF.

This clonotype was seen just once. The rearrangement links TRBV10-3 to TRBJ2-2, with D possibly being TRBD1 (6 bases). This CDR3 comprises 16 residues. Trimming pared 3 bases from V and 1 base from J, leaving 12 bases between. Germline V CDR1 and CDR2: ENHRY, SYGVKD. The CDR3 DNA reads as TGTGCCATCAGTGACCTCGGACAGAAGAACACCGGGGAGCTGTTTTTT. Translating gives CAISDLGQKNTGELFF.

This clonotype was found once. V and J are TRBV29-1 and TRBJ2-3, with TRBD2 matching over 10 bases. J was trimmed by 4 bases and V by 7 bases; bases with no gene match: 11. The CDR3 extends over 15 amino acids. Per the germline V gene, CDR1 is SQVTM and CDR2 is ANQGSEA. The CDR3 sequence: CSGLASGRRADTQYF. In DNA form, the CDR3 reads TGCAGCGGTTTAGCTAGCGGGAGAAGAGCAGATACGCAGTATTTT.

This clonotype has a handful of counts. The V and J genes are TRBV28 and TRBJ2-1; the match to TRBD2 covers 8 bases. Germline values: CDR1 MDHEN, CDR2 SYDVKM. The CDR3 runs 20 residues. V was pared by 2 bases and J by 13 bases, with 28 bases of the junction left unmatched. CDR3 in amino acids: CASSLPSDGSGGPGSVSQFF. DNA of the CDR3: TGTGCCAGCAGTTTACCCTCGGATGGAAGCGGGGGCCCCGGGAGTGTAAGTCAGTTCTTC.

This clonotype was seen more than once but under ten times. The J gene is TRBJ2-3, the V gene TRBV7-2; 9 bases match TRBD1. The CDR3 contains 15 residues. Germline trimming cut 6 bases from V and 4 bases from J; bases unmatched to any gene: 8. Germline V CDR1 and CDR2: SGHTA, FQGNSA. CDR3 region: CASSYGQGSADTQYF. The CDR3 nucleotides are TGTGCCAGCAGTTATGGACAGGGGTCGGCAGATACGCAGTATTTT. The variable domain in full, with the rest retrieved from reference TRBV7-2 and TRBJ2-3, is GAGVSQSPSNKVTEKGKDVELRCDPISGHTALYWYRQSLGQGLEFLIYFQGNSAPDKSGLPSDRFSAERTGGSVSTLTIQRTQQEDSAVYLCASSYGQGSADTQYFGPGTRLTVL.

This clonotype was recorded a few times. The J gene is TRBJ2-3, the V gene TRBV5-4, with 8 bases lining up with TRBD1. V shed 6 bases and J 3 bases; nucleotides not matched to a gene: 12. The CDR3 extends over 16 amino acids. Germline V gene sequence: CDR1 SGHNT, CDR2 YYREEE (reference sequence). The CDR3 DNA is TGTGCCAGCACCTCAGGGGGCGCCACTTCGACAGATACGCAGTATTTT. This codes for CASTSGGATSTDTQYF.